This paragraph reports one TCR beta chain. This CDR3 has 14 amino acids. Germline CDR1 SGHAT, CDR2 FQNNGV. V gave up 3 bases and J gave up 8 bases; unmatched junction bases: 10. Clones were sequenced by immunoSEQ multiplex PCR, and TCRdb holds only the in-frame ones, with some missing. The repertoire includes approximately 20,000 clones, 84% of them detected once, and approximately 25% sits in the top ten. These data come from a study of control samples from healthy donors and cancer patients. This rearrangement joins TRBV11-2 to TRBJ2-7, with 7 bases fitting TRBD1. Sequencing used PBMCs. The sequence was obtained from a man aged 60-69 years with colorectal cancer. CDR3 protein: CASSFRDSTPQQYF. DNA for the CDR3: TGTGCCAGCAGCTTCCGGGACAGTACCCCCCAGCAGTACTTC.